The rows below give T cell receptor beta chains drawn from one sample of a study of shared clonotypes between healthy human individuals. Sequencing was performed with immunoSEQ multiplex PCR; in TCRdb, only in-frame clones are kept and a portion is missing. This sample carries some 2.1 million clones, roughly 94% of them seen once, and the ten largest clones take 1.1%. Sample: naive CD8+ T cells sorted from blood. Source of these receptors: a man aged 18 to 30 in good health. CDR3s include the opening cysteine and the closing phenylalanine or tryptophan. D genes are given only for firm matches. Part of the rows lack a size; the others show once, few, many or a class for expanded clones.

j_gene: TRBJ2-1
v_gene: TRBV6-5
d_gene: -
abundance: -
CDR3nt: TGTGCCAGCAGGGGGGCTAAGAATGAGCAGTTCTTC
CDR3aa: CASRGAKNEQFF

j_gene: TRBJ2-7
v_gene: TRBV7-7
d_gene: -
abundance: -
CDR3nt: TGTGCTAGCAGCTTAGCGCGGGGCTACGAGCAGTACTTC
CDR3aa: CASSLARGYEQYF

j_gene: TRBJ2-5
v_gene: TRBV7-9
d_gene: TRBD1
abundance: -
CDR3nt: TGTGCCAGCAGCTTATCTACAGGGGTGTTAAGAGAGACCCAGTACTTC
CDR3aa: CASSLSTGVLRETQYF

j_gene: TRBJ1-5
v_gene: TRBV7-9
d_gene: -
abundance: -
CDR3nt: TGTGCCAGCAGCTTAGACCGTGCGGAAAATCAGCCCCAGCATTTT
CDR3aa: CASSLDRAENQPQHF

j_gene: TRBJ2-5
v_gene: TRBV7-9
d_gene: TRBD2
abundance: -
CDR3nt: TGTGCCAGCAGCCCGGGACTAAGAGAGACCCAGTACTTC
CDR3aa: CASSPGLRETQYF

j_gene: TRBJ2-7
v_gene: TRBV27
d_gene: TRBD2
abundance: -
CDR3nt: TGTGCCAGCAGTCCCGTGGGGGGGTTTCACGAGCAGTACTTC
CDR3aa: CASSPVGGFHEQYF

j_gene: TRBJ2-2
v_gene: TRBV28
d_gene: TRBD2
abundance: once
CDR3nt: TGTGCCAGCAGTTTATCCCTAGCGGGGGGTGCCGGGGAGCTGTTTTTT
CDR3aa: CASSLSLAGGAGELFF

j_gene: TRBJ1-3
v_gene: TRBV7-2
d_gene: -
abundance: -
CDR3nt: TGTGCCAGCAGCTTAGACGGAAGCTCTGGAAACACCATATATTTT
CDR3aa: CASSLDGSSGNTIYF

j_gene: TRBJ1-3
v_gene: TRBV7-8
d_gene: -
abundance: -
CDR3nt: TGTGCCAGCAGCTTAGTACCCTCTGGAAACACCATATATTTT
CDR3aa: CASSLVPSGNTIYF

j_gene: TRBJ1-4
v_gene: TRBV9
d_gene: -
abundance: few
CDR3nt: TGTGCCAGCAGCGTAGAAGGTGCAACTAATGAAAAACTGTTTTTT
CDR3aa: CASSVEGATNEKLFF

j_gene: TRBJ2-6
v_gene: TRBV9
d_gene: -
abundance: -
CDR3nt: TGTGCCAGCAGCGTAGAAGGGTCCCCCCTCTCTGGGGCCAACGTCCTGACTTTC
CDR3aa: CASSVEGSPLSGANVLTF

j_gene: TRBJ2-2
v_gene: TRBV10-3
d_gene: TRBD1
abundance: -
CDR3nt: TGTGCCACAACCGGGACAGGGGACACCGGGGAGCTGTTTTTT
CDR3aa: CATTGTGDTGELFF

j_gene: TRBJ2-3
v_gene: TRBV25-1
d_gene: -
abundance: -
CDR3nt: TGTGCCAGCAGTGAAGGGGCCACAGATACGCAGTATTTT
CDR3aa: CASSEGATDTQYF

j_gene: TRBJ1-6
v_gene: TRBV5-6
d_gene: -
abundance: -
CDR3nt: TGTGCCAGCAGCTTGGGGAGCTCCTATAATTCACCCCTCCACTTT
CDR3aa: CASSLGSSYNSPLHF

j_gene: TRBJ2-5
v_gene: TRBV6-1
d_gene: -
abundance: -
CDR3nt: TGTGCCAGCGGGAGTCGGTTGGTGGCGGAGACCCAGTACTTC
CDR3aa: CASGSRLVAETQYF

j_gene: TRBJ2-7
v_gene: TRBV5-6
d_gene: -
abundance: -
CDR3nt: TGTGCCAGCAGCTTTTCCCCCGAGTACGAGCAGTACTTC
CDR3aa: CASSFSPEYEQYF

j_gene: TRBJ1-1
v_gene: TRBV5-4
d_gene: -
abundance: -
CDR3nt: TGTGCCAGCAGCTTGGCGGCATTTGACACTGAAGCTTTCTTT
CDR3aa: CASSLAAFDTEAFF

j_gene: TRBJ2-3
v_gene: TRBV5-6
d_gene: TRBD1
abundance: -
CDR3nt: TGTGCCAGCAGCTTGGTAGGGGGCCCCACAGATACGCAGTATTTT
CDR3aa: CASSLVGGPTDTQYF

j_gene: TRBJ2-7
v_gene: TRBV14
d_gene: -
abundance: -
CDR3nt: TGTGCCAGCAGCCGGGGACTTGGCTACGAGCAGTACTTC
CDR3aa: CASSRGLGYEQYF

j_gene: TRBJ1-1
v_gene: TRBV19
d_gene: -
abundance: -
CDR3nt: TGTGCCAGTAGTATAGTTTACAACCTAAGGGCTGAAGCTTTCTTT
CDR3aa: CASSIVYNLRAEAFF

j_gene: TRBJ1-2
v_gene: TRBV7-9
d_gene: -
abundance: -
CDR3nt: TGTGCCAGCAGCCCCCCGCCGCCTCATATAGGCTACACCTTC
CDR3aa: CASSPPPPHIGYTF

j_gene: TRBJ2-7
v_gene: TRBV5-6
d_gene: TRBD2
abundance: -
CDR3nt: TGTGCCAGCAGCTTTGGGACTAACTCCTACGAGCAGTACTTC
CDR3aa: CASSFGTNSYEQYF

j_gene: TRBJ1-2
v_gene: TRBV13
d_gene: TRBD1
abundance: once
CDR3nt: TGTGCCAGCAGCTTCCCCTCGGGACAGGGAGGCGATGGCTACACCTTC
CDR3aa: CASSFPSGQGGDGYTF

j_gene: TRBJ1-5
v_gene: TRBV2
d_gene: -
abundance: -
CDR3nt: TGTGCCAGCAGTGAAGCTGGCCGGGCTCTGGATGGCAATCAGCCCCAGCATTTT
CDR3aa: CASSEAGRALDGNQPQHF

j_gene: TRBJ1-2
v_gene: TRBV27
d_gene: -
abundance: -
CDR3nt: TGTGCCAGCAGTTTAGCAGGGGCAAACTATGGCTACACCTTC
CDR3aa: CASSLAGANYGYTF

j_gene: TRBJ2-7
v_gene: TRBV10-3
d_gene: TRBD1
abundance: -
CDR3nt: TGTGCCATCAGTGAGTCGGGACAGGGTTACTACGAGCAGTACTTC
CDR3aa: CAISESGQGYYEQYF

j_gene: TRBJ1-5
v_gene: TRBV28
d_gene: -
abundance: -
CDR3nt: TGTGCCTGGGGGGCGTTTCAGCCCCAGCATTTT
CDR3aa: CAWGAFQPQHF

j_gene: TRBJ2-5
v_gene: TRBV13
d_gene: TRBD2
abundance: -
CDR3nt: TGTGCCAGCAGCTCACGGGAGGGCCGAGAGACCCAGTACTTC
CDR3aa: CASSSREGRETQYF

j_gene: TRBJ2-5
v_gene: TRBV12-5
d_gene: -
abundance: few
CDR3nt: TGTGCTAGTGCTTGGGGGGACCGAGAGACCCAGTACTTC
CDR3aa: CASAWGDRETQYF

j_gene: TRBJ2-7
v_gene: TRBV7-9
d_gene: -
abundance: -
CDR3nt: TGTGCCAGCAGCCCGGTCAACTACGAGCAGTACTTC
CDR3aa: CASSPVNYEQYF

j_gene: TRBJ1-2
v_gene: TRBV6-1
d_gene: TRBD1
abundance: -
CDR3nt: TGTGCCAGCAGTGAATGGGTTGGACAGGGGGCCTATGGCTACACCTTC
CDR3aa: CASSEWVGQGAYGYTF

j_gene: TRBJ2-7
v_gene: TRBV7-9
d_gene: TRBD2
abundance: -
CDR3nt: TGTGCCAGCAGCTTGACACTAGCGGGAGTAGACGACGAGCAGTACTTC
CDR3aa: CASSLTLAGVDDEQYF

j_gene: TRBJ2-1
v_gene: TRBV10-3
d_gene: -
abundance: once
CDR3nt: TGTGCCACCCGACACCCTAGCGAAGTCTATGAGCAGTTCTTC
CDR3aa: CATRHPSEVYEQFF

j_gene: TRBJ2-1
v_gene: TRBV28
d_gene: -
abundance: -
CDR3nt: TGTGCCAGCAGTTTAGGGACCCTCGAGTCGTTCTTC
CDR3aa: CASSLGTLESFF

j_gene: TRBJ2-6
v_gene: TRBV12-5
d_gene: TRBD2
abundance: -
CDR3nt: TGTGCTAGTGGTTTGGTTGCGGGAGGAGCTGGGGCCAACGTCCTGACTTTC
CDR3aa: CASGLVAGGAGANVLTF

j_gene: TRBJ1-2
v_gene: TRBV2
d_gene: -
abundance: once
CDR3nt: TGTGCCAGCAGTGAGGGGGAGCTGGGCTACACCTTC
CDR3aa: CASSEGELGYTF

j_gene: TRBJ2-1
v_gene: TRBV11-3
d_gene: TRBD1
abundance: -
CDR3nt: TGTGCCAGCAGCTTCGACAGGGGGACCTACAATGAGCAGTTCTTC
CDR3aa: CASSFDRGTYNEQFF

j_gene: TRBJ1-6
v_gene: TRBV27
d_gene: -
abundance: -
CDR3nt: TGTGCCAGCAGTCCACTAAGCCCTAAGGGCCTTAGCTCCTATAATTCACCCCTCCACTTT
CDR3aa: CASSPLSPKGLSSYNSPLHF

j_gene: TRBJ2-3
v_gene: TRBV9
d_gene: -
abundance: -
CDR3nt: TGTGCCAGCAGCTTTGGAGGAGGAACAGATACGCAGTATTTT
CDR3aa: CASSFGGGTDTQYF

j_gene: TRBJ2-1
v_gene: TRBV13
d_gene: TRBD2
abundance: -
CDR3nt: TGTGCCAGCAGCTCCTCAGATAGCGGGAGATGGGAGCAGTTCTTC
CDR3aa: CASSSSDSGRWEQFF

j_gene: TRBJ2-7
v_gene: TRBV9
d_gene: -
abundance: -
CDR3nt: TGTGCCAGCAGCGTAACCGGGCTGAGCGAGCAGTACTTC
CDR3aa: CASSVTGLSEQYF

j_gene: TRBJ1-2
v_gene: TRBV28
d_gene: -
abundance: -
CDR3nt: TGTGCCAGCAGTCAACCGGGCAGCTGGGGCTACACCTTC
CDR3aa: CASSQPGSWGYTF

j_gene: TRBJ2-7
v_gene: TRBV4-2
d_gene: -
abundance: -
CDR3nt: TGTGCCAGCAGCCGGGAGGACGGAACAATCGCTACCTACGAGCAGTACTTC
CDR3aa: CASSREDGTIATYEQYF

j_gene: TRBJ2-3
v_gene: TRBV29-1
d_gene: TRBD1
abundance: -
CDR3nt: TGCAGCGTACATCGGACAGGGATAGCAGATACGCAGTATTTT
CDR3aa: CSVHRTGIADTQYF

j_gene: TRBJ2-1
v_gene: TRBV6-4
d_gene: -
abundance: -
CDR3nt: TGTGCCAGCAGATCACGGACTTCCTACAATGAGCAGTTCTTC
CDR3aa: CASRSRTSYNEQFF

j_gene: TRBJ2-3
v_gene: TRBV4-3
d_gene: -
abundance: -
CDR3nt: TGCGCCAGCAGCCAGGGGACGGAGGGCCCACCGCTGGATACGCAGTATTTT
CDR3aa: CASSQGTEGPPLDTQYF

j_gene: TRBJ2-1
v_gene: TRBV19
d_gene: -
abundance: -
CDR3nt: TGTGCCAGTAAGTGGGGAGAGGGCTACAATGAGCAGTTCTTC
CDR3aa: CASKWGEGYNEQFF

j_gene: TRBJ2-3
v_gene: TRBV4-1
d_gene: TRBD2
abundance: -
CDR3nt: TGCGCCAGCAGCCAGGGGACTAGTACAGATACGCAGTATTTT
CDR3aa: CASSQGTSTDTQYF

j_gene: TRBJ2-7
v_gene: TRBV6-6
d_gene: -
abundance: -
CDR3nt: TGTGCCAGCAGCTCAGACCGTAGTCCCTACGAGCAGTACTTC
CDR3aa: CASSSDRSPYEQYF

j_gene: TRBJ1-1
v_gene: TRBV4-1
d_gene: -
abundance: -
CDR3nt: TGCGCCAGCAGCCAAGGGCTTATGAACACTGAAGCTTTCTTT
CDR3aa: CASSQGLMNTEAFF

j_gene: TRBJ2-7
v_gene: TRBV5-1
d_gene: TRBD1
abundance: -
CDR3nt: TGCGCCAGCAGCTTGGAGGGACAGAGCTCCTACGAGCAGTACTTC
CDR3aa: CASSLEGQSSYEQYF

j_gene: TRBJ2-7
v_gene: TRBV4-1
d_gene: -
abundance: -
CDR3nt: TGCGCCAGCAGCCAAGAATCAATTAGCCGATACGAGCAGTACTTC
CDR3aa: CASSQESISRYEQYF

j_gene: TRBJ2-7
v_gene: TRBV5-8
d_gene: -
abundance: -
CDR3nt: TGTGCCAGCAGCTCGGATCCCGGGAGCCCCTCCTACGAGCAGTACTTC
CDR3aa: CASSSDPGSPSYEQYF